These 21 T cell receptor beta chains were sequenced from one sample in a study of T cells in tumors after PD-1 blockade. The table came from immunoSEQ multiplex PCR; TCRdb's copy has only in-frame clones and leaves some out. The table lists roughly 50,000 clones, roughly 79% of them singletons, with 16% in the top ten. The specimen comprised PBMCs, sampled before anti-PD-1 treatment. The source is a human donor with basal cell carcinoma.

This clone showed up just a few times. This sequence joins TRBV7-9 and TRBJ1-2, with a weak D call TRBD1 (6 bases). Germline V gene sequence: CDR1 SEHNR, CDR2 FQNEAQ (reference sequence). Trimming shortened V by 6 bases and J by 4 bases, and 15 bases separated the two germline ends. The CDR3 length is 14 residues. The CDR3 region is CASSSQQGIYGYTF. The DNA of the CDR3 is TGTGCCAGCAGTTCGCAGCAGGGGATCTATGGCTACACCTTC.

The chain employs TRBV7-2 and TRBJ2-5; 9 bases agree with TRBD1. The CDR3 extends over 15 amino acids. V lost 5 bases to trimming and J lost 4 bases; unmatched junction nucleotides: 8. Germline V gene lookup returns CDR1 SGHTA and CDR2 FQGNSA. The CDR3 DNA is TGTGCCAGCAGCCTGGGACAGGGTGGAAGAGAGACCCAGTACTTC. Amino acid sequence: CASSLGQGGRETQYF.

V is TRBV18 and J is TRBJ1-2, with D perhaps matching TRBD1 (5 bases). V lost 6 bases to trimming and J lost 4 bases, with 12 bases between them. The CDR3 loop spans 13 amino acids. The germline gives CDR1 KGHSH, CDR2 LQKENI. The CDR3 nucleotides read TGTGCCAGCTCCAGGGACGGATTCTATGGCTACACCTTC. Its translation: CASSRDGFYGYTF.

The chain uses TRBV3-1 (or the pseudogene TRBV3-2) and TRBJ2-2; TRBD1 matches 10 bases. Germline CDR1 and CDR2: LGHDT and YNNKEL (reference sequence). This CDR3 has 17 amino acids. With V trimmed by 3 bases and J by 6 bases, 10 bases remained unmatched. This CDR3 is CASSQRGDRGSAGELFF. The CDR3 DNA sequence: TGTGCCAGCAGCCAGAGAGGGGACAGGGGATCTGCCGGGGAGCTGTTTTTT.

The chain combines TRBV5-6 with TRBJ2-4; D gene ambiguous. The CDR3 contains 14 residues. Per the germline V gene, CDR1 is SGHDT and CDR2 is YYEEEE. V was trimmed by 7 bases and J by 9 bases, leaving 20 bases between them. The CDR3 loop reads CASAPMGSRLIQYF. DNA for the CDR3: TGTGCCAGCGCACCTATGGGATCGCGACTCATTCAGTACTTC.

This chain links TRBV6-5 with TRBJ1-5; 8 bases are a match to TRBD1. V was pared by 7 bases and J by 7 bases, with 12 bases of the junction left unmatched. CDR3 length: 15 amino acids. Per the germline V gene, CDR1 is MNHEY and CDR2 is SVGAGI. CDR3 DNA: TGTGCCAGCATCCACGACAGGGGATTGGGACAGCCCCAGCATTTT. Protein: CASIHDRGLGQPQHF.

The V and J genes are TRBV30 and TRBJ1-2; 8 bases agree with TRBD1. CDR3 length equals 14 residues. Germline V gene data show CDR1 as GTSNPN and CDR2 as SVGIG (reference sequence). V shed 2 bases, J shed 2 bases, and the junction held 4 bases outside the gene matches. The CDR3 DNA follows: TGTGCCTGGAGTAGTCGACAGGGGAACTATGGCTACACCTTC. Protein product: CAWSSRQGNYGYTF.

The chain joins TRBV7-9 to TRBJ2-3; 16 nucleotides align to TRBD2. The V gene end was trimmed by 5 bases and the J gene end by 4 bases; junction bases not matched to a gene: 6. Germline values: CDR1 SEHNR, CDR2 FQNEAQ (reference sequence). The CDR3 consists of 17 residues. CDR3 DNA: TGTGCCAGCAGCCCAGGGACTAGCGGGGGGGCATCAGATACGCAGTATTTT. This encodes CASSPGTSGGASDTQYF. The entire variable domain, with the rest obtained from reference TRBV7-9 and TRBJ2-3, is as follows: DTGVSQNPRHKITKRGQNVTFRCDPISEHNRLYWYRQTLGQGPEFLTYFQNEAQLEKSRLLSDRFSAERPKGSFSTLEIQRTEQGDSAMYLCASSPGTSGGASDTQYFGPGTRLTVL.

V is TRBV9 and J is TRBJ2-1; D not certain. Germline V gene lookup returns CDR1 SGDLS and CDR2 YYNGEE. The CDR3 loop spans 13 amino acids. The ends were cut back, 2 bases at V and 8 bases at J, with 11 bases in the middle. The CDR3 sequence is CASSVSLFDEQFF. In nucleotides, the CDR3 is TGTGCCAGCAGCGTGAGCCTATTCGATGAGCAGTTCTTC.

V gene TRBV9 combines with J gene TRBJ1-3, with D perhaps matching TRBD1 (6 bases). The germline V gene has CDR1 SGDLS and CDR2 YYNGEE. V lost 0 bases, J lost 0 bases, and 16 bases lay in between. The CDR3 is 18 amino acids. The CDR3 region has the DNA TGTGCCAGCAGCGTAGAATCGGGGGGGGCGGCCTCTGGAAACACCATATATTTT. Protein: CASSVESGGAASGNTIYF.

The CDR3 nucleotides are TGTGCCAGCAGCTTAGCAGCGACTAGCACAGATACGCAGTATTTT. It specifies CASSLAATSTDTQYF. The chain uses TRBV7-6 and TRBJ2-3, with D uncertain. The ends were cut back, 0 bases at V and 0 bases at J, with 7 bases in the middle. The CDR3 totals 15 residues. Germline lookup yields CDR1 SGHVS and CDR2 FNYEAQ. Full variable domain (remainder filled in from reference TRBV7-6 and TRBJ2-3): GAGVSQSPRYKVTKRGQDVALRCDPISGHVSLYWYRQALGQGPEFLTYFNYEAQQDKSGLPNDRFSAERPEGSISTLTIQRTEQRDSAMYRCASSLAATSTDTQYFGPGTRLTVL.

The chain joins TRBV30 to TRBJ1-1, with 11 bases matching TRBD1. J was trimmed by 5 bases and V by 6 bases; bases with no gene match: 11. The germline gives CDR1 GTSNPN, CDR2 SVGIG (reference sequence). The CDR3 is 15 amino acids. This CDR3 is CACQDRGRGRTEAFF. Written as DNA, the CDR3 is TGTGCCTGTCAGGACAGGGGGCGAGGGAGGACTGAAGCTTTCTTT.

The CDR3 loop is CASRRTASTNEKLFF. The DNA of the CDR3 is TGTGCCAGCAGGAGGACAGCTTCAACTAATGAAAAACTGTTTTTT. J is TRBJ1-4 and V is TRBV2; a weak D match, TRBD1 (6 bases). Germline V gene sequence: CDR1 SNHLY, CDR2 FYNNEI. The CDR3 runs 15 residues. Trimming took off 6 bases at V and 0 bases at J, with 11 bases between the two ends.

The chain's CDR3 is CASSQFSGSDTDTQYF. CDR3 in DNA: TGCGCCAGCAGCCAGTTTAGCGGGAGTGACACAGATACGCAGTATTTT. The chain uses TRBV4-1 and TRBJ2-3, with 9 nucleotides matching TRBD2. Germline V CDR1 and CDR2: MGHRA, YSYEKL. The V gene end was trimmed by 3 bases and the J gene end by 2 bases; junction bases not matched to a gene: 6. The CDR3 sequence is 16 residues long.

The chain recombines TRBV7-9 with TRBJ1-2; D not certain. Deletions cut 1 base from V and 2 bases from J, with 2 bases between. The CDR3 consists of 12 residues. CDR1 is SEHNR and CDR2 is FQNEAQ in the germline V gene (reference sequence). DNA for the CDR3: TGTGCCAGCAGCTTAGGGAACTATGGCTACACCTTC. Its protein is CASSLGNYGYTF.

The chain links TRBV5-6 to TRBJ2-3, with TRBD2 matching over 14 bases. The CDR3 consists of 14 residues. Trimming at V came to 4 bases and at J to 9 bases, leaving 4 bases not matched to a gene. Germline CDR1 is SGHDT and CDR2 is YYEEEE. As DNA, the CDR3 is TGTGCCAGCAGCCGACTAGCGGGGGGGACCACGCAGTATTTT. As protein: CASSRLAGGTTQYF.

This sequence joins TRBV29-1 and TRBJ1-5, with D unresolved. The CDR3 totals 14 residues. V gave up 4 bases and J gave up 3 bases, with 13 bases separating them. Germline V gives CDR1 SQVTM, CDR2 ANQGSEA. The CDR3 region is CSVVVSGNNQPQHF. CDR3 nucleotides: TGCAGCGTTGTGGTGTCTGGGAACAATCAGCCCCAGCATTTT.

V gene TRBV3-1 (or the pseudogene TRBV3-2) combines with J gene TRBJ1-1; D unresolved. Per germline, CDR1 LGHDT and CDR2 YNNKEL (reference sequence). V lost 8 bases and J 3 bases, leaving 13 bases between the germline ends. CDR3 length equals 13 residues. CDR3: CASGLSPYTEAFF. DNA of the CDR3: TGTGCCAGCGGACTCTCGCCATACACTGAAGCTTTCTTT.

The chain recombines TRBV10-2 with TRBJ1-1; D perhaps matches TRBD1 (5 bases). The germline V gene has CDR1 WSHSY and CDR2 SAAADI. This CDR3 comprises 16 residues. The V and J ends lost 3 bases and 0 bases respectively, with 14 bases between them. CDR3 bases: TGCGCCAGCAGTGAAGCGACAGCAAGAATGAACACTGAAGCTTTCTTT. This sequence encodes CASSEATARMNTEAFF.

The rearrangement joins TRBV28 to TRBJ1-2, with TRBD1 as a possible D gene (5 bases). V was shortened by 6 bases and J by 2 bases, with 10 bases between the two germline ends. The CDR3 extends over 13 amino acids. Per germline, CDR1 MDHEN and CDR2 SYDVKM. The CDR3 nucleotides read TGTGCCAGCAGCTTCAGGGAGAACTATGGCTACACCTTC. Translation gives CASSFRENYGYTF.

V and J are TRBV9 and TRBJ2-1, with D possibly matching TRBD1 (5 bases). The CDR3 is 14 amino acids. Deletions cut 3 bases from V and 4 bases from J, with 11 bases between. The germline V gene encodes CDR1 SGDLS and CDR2 YYNGEE. The CDR3 is CASSARDLYNEQFF. CDR3 sequence (DNA): TGTGCCAGCAGCGCCAGGGATCTGTACAATGAGCAGTTCTTC.